A selection of T cell receptor beta chains follows, all from one sample in a study of blood T cell repertoires in COVID-19. Assay used: immunoSEQ multiplex PCR; TCRdb lists only in-frame clones, some missing. The table lists about 64,000 clones, roughly 93% of them singletons. Sequenced input: peripheral blood. Receptors originate from a human donor in a cohort sampled during active COVID-19. Both conserved end residues are part of each CDR3. The order of the fields is clone size, J gene, D gene, V gene, CDR3 protein, CDR3 DNA. The D gene is left open where the match is weak. A row's size may be missing; if present it is once, few, many or a size class.

.	TRBJ2-7	.	TRBV6-5	CASSYTTTGYPYEQYF	TGTGCCAGCAGTTACACGACTACAGGGTACCCCTACGAGCAGTACTTC
.	TRBJ2-3	TRBD2	TRBV9	CASSSLAGVGTDTQYF	TGTGCCAGCAGCTCATTAGCGGGAGTGGGCACAGATACGCAGTATTTT
.	TRBJ2-3	.	TRBV3-1/TRBV3-2	CASSPRTRTASTDTQYF	TGTGCCAGCAGCCCTAGGACTCGAACAGCTAGCACAGATACGCAGTATTTT
.	TRBJ2-7	.	TRBV21-1	CASSEKGTSGTSYEQYF	TGTGCCAGCAGCGAAAAGGGGACTAGCGGGACCTCCTACGAGCAGTACTTC
.	TRBJ2-3	.	TRBV19	CASSMGQGNGDTQYF	TGTGCCAGTAGTATGGGGCAGGGGAATGGAGATACGCAGTATTTT
.	TRBJ2-4	.	TRBV24-1	CATRVQGVKNIQYF	TGTGCCACCAGGGTACAGGGAGTCAAAAACATTCAGTACTTC
.	TRBJ2-2	TRBD2	TRBV3-1/TRBV3-2	CASSQASGSGGELFF	TGTGCCAGCAGCCAAGCTAGCGGGAGCGGCGGGGAGCTGTTTTTT
.	TRBJ2-3	.	TRBV3-1/TRBV3-2	CASSSGTDTQYF	TGTGCCAGTAGTTCGGGCACAGATACGCAGTATTTT
.	TRBJ2-5	TRBD2	TRBV7-2	CASSSLAGTGQETQYF	TGTGCCAGCAGTTCACTAGCGGGAACGGGGCAAGAGACCCAGTACTTC
.	TRBJ1-1	.	TRBV25-1	CASKSFGGTEAFF	TGTGCCAGCAAATCATTCGGGGGCACTGAAGCTTTCTTT
.	TRBJ1-3	.	TRBV18	CASSPRRGEGNTIYF	TGTGCCAGCTCACCACGACGGGGGGAAGGAAACACCATATATTTT
.	TRBJ2-5	.	TRBV6-2/TRBV6-3	CASSQTGPETQYF	TGTGCCAGCAGCCAAACAGGGCCGGAGACCCAGTACTTC
.	TRBJ1-5	.	TRBV12-5	CASAVGSQPQHF	TGTGCTAGTGCCGTCGGGAGTCAGCCCCAGCATTTT
.	TRBJ2-5	TRBD2	TRBV6-5	CASSYSNTGGETQYF	TGTGCCAGCAGTTACTCGAATACGGGAGGGGAGACCCAGTACTTC
.	TRBJ2-6	.	TRBV5-1	CASSLEGANVLTF	TGCGCCAGCAGCTTAGAGGGGGCCAACGTCCTGACTTTC
.	TRBJ2-7	TRBD2	TRBV11-3	CASSLEGTSGESYEQYF	TGTGCCAGCAGCTTAGAGGGGACTAGCGGCGAGTCCTACGAGCAGTACTTC
once	TRBJ2-7	TRBD2	TRBV23-1	CASSPGLAEAYEQYF	TGCGCCAGCAGTCCAGGACTAGCGGAGGCCTACGAGCAGTACTTC
.	TRBJ2-2	TRBD2	TRBV19	CASSITSAGELFF	TGTGCCAGTAGTATTACTAGCGCCGGGGAGCTGTTTTTT
once	TRBJ1-1	.	TRBV27	CASSQIPLLNTGTEAFF	TGTGCCAGCAGTCAGATCCCGCTCCTTAATACGGGGACTGAAGCTTTCTTT
.	TRBJ2-2	.	TRBV6-2/TRBV6-3	CASSYSGVIGELFF	TGTGCCAGCAGTTACTCGGGCGTAATCGGGGAGCTGTTTTTT
once	TRBJ1-1	.	TRBV19	CASSILGRQAFF	TGTGCCAGTAGTATATTGGGCAGACAAGCTTTCTTT
.	TRBJ1-1	.	TRBV3-1/TRBV3-2	CASSQSGGLVTEAFF	TGTGCCAGCAGCCAATCTGGAGGACTTGTCACTGAAGCTTTCTTT
.	TRBJ1-6	.	TRBV19	CASSARQDNSPLHF	TGTGCCAGTAGTGCCCGACAGGATAATTCACCCCTCCACTTT
.	TRBJ2-1	.	TRBV27	CASSFLSKLVDNEQFF	TGTGCCAGCAGTTTTTTGTCGAAACTGGTCGACAATGAGCAGTTCTTC